Each of the 18 T cell receptor beta chains below was sequenced from the same sample in a study of T cells after yellow fever vaccination. Each CDR3 protein gets one entry after TCRdb re-called the 5' RACE reads with MiXCR. The sample shows 250,000 to 350,000 distinct CDR3 sequences, 6.5% to 8.5% of them seen only once. This specimen consisted of PBMCs, obtained roughly 45 days after the first yellow fever vaccination. The receptors originated from a man aged 18 to 30 who received the YFV17D yellow fever vaccine.

This clonotype was recorded a few times. The chain has TRBV7-6 and TRBJ1-2, with D unresolved. In germline, CDR1 is SGHVS, CDR2 FNYEAQ. V lost 1 base to trimming and J lost 2 bases, with 11 bases between them. The CDR3 length is 15 residues. The CDR3 sequence: CASSLERAANYGYTF. DNA for the CDR3: TGTGCCAGCAGCTTAGAAAGAGCAGCCAACTATGGCTACACCTTC.

This clonotype was observed a handful of times. The CDR3 spells CASSNSGQGVYGYTF. The CDR3 DNA follows: TGTGCCAGCAGCAACTCGGGACAGGGGGTCTATGGCTACACCTTC. The rearrangement joins TRBV7-9 to TRBJ1-2, with TRBD1 matching over 11 bases. Looked up from germline, CDR1 is SEHNR and CDR2 is FQNEAQ (reference sequence). The CDR3 spans 15 residues. The V segment lost 5 bases and the J segment 4 bases; nucleotides outside the gene matches: 6.

The chain uses TRBV19 and TRBJ2-1; 8 bases fit TRBD2. The V gene's germline CDR1 is LNHDA and CDR2 SQIVND (reference sequence). The junction had 9 bases not matched to a gene; V was cut back by 8 bases and J by 9 bases. This CDR3 spans 13 amino acids. The CDR3 region has the DNA TGTGCCAGTGTATTCGGGGGGGGGTCTGAGCAGTTCTTC. The encoded protein is CASVFGGGSEQFF.

This clonotype has a count of ten or more. CDR3 in DNA: TGTGCCAGCAGTTTAAACCACTACAATGAGCAGTTCTTC. Amino acid sequence: CASSLNHYNEQFF. The chain is built from TRBV12-3 or TRBV12-4 and TRBJ2-1; D is unclear. The CDR3 is made up of 13 amino acids. V lost 2 bases to trimming and J lost 3 bases, with 5 bases between them.

The chain uses TRBV11-3 and TRBJ2-3; D is tentatively TRBD1 or TRBD2 (6 bases each). CDR3 size: 16 residues. V was pared by 1 base and J by 7 bases, with 18 bases between. Germline lookup yields CDR1 SGHNT and CDR2 YENEEA. The CDR3 DNA sequence: TGTGCCAGCAGCTTAGGAGGAGGGGGGACCGCAAATACGCAGTATTTT. Translation gives CASSLGGGGTANTQYF.

The chain's CDR3 is CASSFSGQNTEAFF. The CDR3 DNA reads as TGTGCCAGCAGCTTCTCCGGGCAGAACACTGAAGCTTTCTTT. The V gene is TRBV7-2, the J gene TRBJ1-1; D is uncertain. This CDR3 has 14 amino acids. Per the germline V gene, CDR1 is SGHTA and CDR2 is FQGNSA. Between the trimmed V and J ends, which lost 3 bases and 1 base, there was a span of 9 bases.

This clonotype was detected a few times. This chain links TRBV18 with TRBJ1-1, with TRBD1 as a possible D gene (5 bases). CDR3 length: 15 residues. The germline V gene encodes CDR1 KGHSH and CDR2 LQKENI. Trimming stripped 3 bases from V and 2 bases from J, with 13 bases between. For the CDR3, the DNA is TGTGCCAGCTCACCTAGAGACAGCGCCAACACTGAAGCTTTCTTT. This sequence encodes CASSPRDSANTEAFF.

This clonotype has ten or more counts. The J gene is TRBJ1-5, the V gene TRBV12-3 or TRBV12-4; D is ambiguous. The CDR3 runs to 11 residues. V was trimmed by 1 base and J by 7 bases, leaving 2 bases between them. The CDR3 nucleotides are TGTGCCAGCAGTTTAGGGCAGCCCCAGCATTTT. This translates into CASSLGQPQHF.

The sample holds a few counts of this clonotype. The genes are TRBV7-9 and TRBJ2-1; the match to TRBD2 covers 8 bases. Germline loops: CDR1 SEHNR, CDR2 FQNEAQ (reference sequence). The V gene end was trimmed by 2 bases and the J gene end by 14 bases; junction bases not matched to a gene: 5. This CDR3 region has 12 residues. CDR3 nucleotide sequence: TGTGCCAGCAGCTTATCGGGCGGGGGGAAGTTCTTC. Residues: CASSLSGGGKFF.

This clonotype was observed once. The V and J genes are TRBV3-1 and TRBJ2-2, with D maybe TRBD2 (6 bases). CDR1 and CDR2 from the germline V gene are LGHDT and YNNKEL (reference sequence). The CDR3 is 17 residues long. The ends were cut back, 1 base at V and 5 bases at J, with 17 bases in the middle. CDR3 DNA: TGTGCCAGCAGCCAAGGCGTCTGGGGCGCGGGGACCGGGGAGCTGTTTTTT. It codes for CASSQGVWGAGTGELFF.

V is TRBV7-2 and J is TRBJ2-5; D is perhaps TRBD1 (7 bases). CDR3 length: 15 residues. V was cut by 4 bases and J by 4 bases, with 16 bases left in between. Germline V gene data show CDR1 as SGHTA and CDR2 as FQGNSA. The CDR3 DNA reads TGTGCCAGCAGCTGGGGGGACAGCAGGGGAGAGACCCAGTACTTC. Its protein is CASSWGDSRGETQYF.

Many counts were recorded for this clonotype. This sequence joins TRBV3-1 and TRBJ2-7, with 7 bases aligning to TRBD2. After removal of 1 base from V and 4 bases from J, the junction contained 10 bases not matched to a gene. Germline CDR1 LGHDT, CDR2 YNNKEL (reference sequence). This CDR3 region has 16 residues. CDR3 protein: CASSQGAGVVSYEQYF. In DNA form, the CDR3 reads TGTGCCAGCAGCCAAGGGGCGGGGGTAGTTTCTTACGAGCAGTACTTC.

This clonotype was seen only a few times. The chain recombines TRBV6-1 with TRBJ2-2; D is ambiguous. The CDR3 sequence is 14 residues long. Germline CDR1 reads MNHNS; CDR2 reads SASEGT. V was trimmed by 9 bases and J by 4 bases, leaving 15 bases between them. The CDR3 nucleotides are TGTGCCAGTAGTCAGCCAGATGTCACCGGGGAGCTGTTTTTT. Amino acids: CASSQPDVTGELFF.

This clonotype was recorded many times. The genes are TRBV25-1 and TRBJ2-1; 12 nucleotides align to TRBD1. Germline V lookup: CDR1 MGHDK, CDR2 SYGVNS. Trimming at V came to 3 bases and at J to 6 bases, leaving 9 bases not matched to a gene. This CDR3 has 17 amino acids. The CDR3 DNA is TGTGCCAGCAGTGACCAACCGGGACAGGGGGCTTTCAATGAGCAGTTCTTC. It encodes CASSDQPGQGAFNEQFF.

In this sample, this clonotype turned up many times. This sequence joins TRBV28 and TRBJ1-5; D unresolved. Trimming stripped 3 bases from V and 7 bases from J, with 16 bases between. The CDR3 contains 15 residues. CDR1 MDHEN and CDR2 SYDVKM come from the germline V gene. In DNA form, the CDR3 reads TGTGCCAGCAGTTTCCCCACAATAACGGGGCAGCCCCAGCATTTT. It is translated as CASSFPTITGQPQHF. Full variable domain (missing parts from reference TRBV28 and TRBJ1-5): DVKVTQSSRYLVKRTGEKVFLECVQDMDHENMFWYRQDPGLGLRLIYFSYDVKMKEKGDIPEGYSVSREKKERFSLILESASTNQTSMYLCASSFPTITGQPQHFGDGTRLSIL.

This clonotype was detected ten times or more. The chain uses TRBV24-1 and TRBJ2-7; the D gene is possibly TRBD1 (6 bases). This CDR3 comprises 12 residues. Looked up from germline, CDR1 is KGHDR and CDR2 is SFDVKD. V was cut by 9 bases and J by 5 bases, with 13 bases left in between. In DNA form, the CDR3 reads TGTGCCACCCATACAGGGCGAGACGAGCAGTACTTC. Its protein product is CATHTGRDEQYF.

The chain links TRBV28 to TRBJ1-2; 7 bases are shared with TRBD1. Unmatched junction bases numbered 15, after V lost 6 bases and J lost 8 bases. Germline values: CDR1 MDHEN, CDR2 SYDVKM. CDR3 length equals 15 residues. DNA of the CDR3: TGTGCCAGCAGACCCCAAGGAGGGACAGTGTGGGGCTACACCTTC. Its translation is CASRPQGGTVWGYTF.

This chain joins TRBV7-3 and TRBJ2-5; D is unclear. The germline V gene encodes CDR1 SGHTA and CDR2 FQGTGA. The CDR3 sequence is 16 residues long. The ends were cut back, 3 bases at V and 2 bases at J, with 16 bases in the middle. As DNA, the CDR3 is TGTGCCAGCAGCTTTCGACCGTACGCTATACAAGAGACCCAGTACTTC. This sequence encodes CASSFRPYAIQETQYF.